This T cell receptor (beta chain) was profiled in a study of T cells in Graves' hyperthyroidism and ophthalmopathy. On this clonotype: At one end the junction does not follow the germline gene, possibly because of a read error.

Amplification yielded TCR beta CDR3 regions, with RNA transcripts as the source. TCR CDR3 regions were first amplified by RT-PCR with HTBI primers. TCRdb re-derived calls from the multiplex PCR reads in MiXCR, one entry per CDR3 protein. Counted here are approximately 350,000 distinct CDR3 sequences, roughly 15% occurring once; the ten biggest clones make up about 20%. The clonotype was recovered from a woman between 55 and 75 years old with Graves' ophthalmopathy. The specimen was blood.

The CDR3, as DNA: TGTGCCAGCAGCTTCCGGGGGCGGGAGACCCGGTACTTC. The encoded protein is CASSFRGRETRYF. The gene calls are TRBV7-9 and TRBJ2-5; perhaps TRBD2 as D (7 bases). Germline assignment: CDR1 SEHNR and CDR2 FQNEAQ (reference sequence). The CDR3 spans 13 residues.